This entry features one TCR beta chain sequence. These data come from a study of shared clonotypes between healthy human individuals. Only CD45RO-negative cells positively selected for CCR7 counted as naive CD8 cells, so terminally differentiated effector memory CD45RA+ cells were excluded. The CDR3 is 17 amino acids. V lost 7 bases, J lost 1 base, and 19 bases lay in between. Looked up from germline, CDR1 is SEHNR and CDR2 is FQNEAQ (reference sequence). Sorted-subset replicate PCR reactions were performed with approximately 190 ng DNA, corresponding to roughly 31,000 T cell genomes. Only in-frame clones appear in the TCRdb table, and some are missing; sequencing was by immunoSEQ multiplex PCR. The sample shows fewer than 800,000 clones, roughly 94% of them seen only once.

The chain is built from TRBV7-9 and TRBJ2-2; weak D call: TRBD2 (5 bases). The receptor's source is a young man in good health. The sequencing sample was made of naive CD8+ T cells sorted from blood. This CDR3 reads CASTRGLQRVNTGELFF. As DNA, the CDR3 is TGTGCCAGCACCCGTGGTCTCCAGAGGGTGAACACCGGGGAGCTGTTTTTT. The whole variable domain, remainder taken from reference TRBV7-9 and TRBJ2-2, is DTGVSQNPRHKITKRGQNVTFRCDPISEHNRLYWYRQTLGQGPEFLTYFQNEAQLEKSRLLSDRFSAERPKGSFSTLEIQRTEQGDSAMYLCASTRGLQRVNTGELFFGEGSRLTVL.